The next 30 T cell receptor beta chains were all read from a single sample in a study of technical replicates of blood from a few donors (dated by TCRdb to 2016 to 2017). Library preparation used the immunoSEQ multiplex PCR assay. TCRdb's version of the immuneACCESS table is confined to in-frame rearrangements and falls short of the full clone set. An unresolved V gene accounts for under half of the shortfall where checked; the remainder is of unknown origin. The sample table records under 65,000 clones; approximately 95% of these occur just once. Of the sample, about 0.41% falls within the top ten clones. Sequenced sample: T cells isolated from PBMCs. Receptor source: a human donor in good health.

This chain uses TRBV7-6 with TRBJ2-7, with D possibly matching TRBD1 (5 bases). Germline CDR1 SGHVS, CDR2 FNYEAQ. Trimming shortened V by 4 bases and J by 2 bases, and 15 bases separated the two germline ends. The CDR3 runs 15 residues. The CDR3: CASSSQTGIPYEQYF. In nucleotides, the CDR3 is TGTGCCAGCAGCTCACAAACAGGAATACCCTACGAGCAGTACTTC.

V is TRBV4-1 and J is TRBJ2-1; 7 bases agree with TRBD2. Germline CDR1 reads MGHRA; CDR2 reads YSYEKL. The ends lost 4 bases at V and 8 bases at J; junction bases unmatched: 14. The length of the CDR3 is 16 residues. Here the CDR3 reads CASSPPSREINDEQFF. DNA for the CDR3: TGCGCCAGCAGCCCCCCCTCGCGGGAGATAAACGATGAGCAGTTCTTC.

The chain carries TRBV18 and TRBJ2-1; 10 bases are a match to TRBD2. The junction had 12 bases not matched to a gene; V was cut back by 4 bases and J by 6 bases. The CDR3 length is 17 residues. The germline V gene encodes CDR1 KGHSH and CDR2 LQKENI. In nucleotides, the CDR3 is TGTGCCAGCTCACGAGATTCTCCGGGACTAGCGTTCAATGAGCAGTTCTTC. It codes for CASSRDSPGLAFNEQFF.

The V and J genes are TRBV29-1 and TRBJ1-2; the D gene is possibly TRBD1 (6 bases). Germline V gene data show CDR1 as SQVTM and CDR2 as ANQGSEA. With 4 bases removed from V and 5 bases from J, the gap between germline ends came to 11 bases. CDR3 length equals 12 residues. The CDR3 is CSVVRGEYGYTF. CDR3 sequence (DNA): TGCAGCGTTGTCAGGGGAGAGTATGGCTACACCTTC. Full variable domain (outside the CDR3, taken from reference TRBV29-1 and TRBJ1-2): SAVISQKPSRDICQRGTSLTIQCQVDSQVTMMFWYRQQPGQSLTLIATANQGSEATYESGFVIDKFPISRPNLTFSTLTVSNMSPEDSSIYLCSVVRGEYGYTFGSGTRLTVV.

The chain's CDR3 is CASSIHTGPYGYTF. The CDR3, as DNA: TGTGCCAGTAGTATACATACAGGACCCTATGGCTACACCTTC. This chain links TRBV19 with TRBJ1-2; D is perhaps TRBD1 (5 bases). With 2 bases removed from V and 4 bases from J, the gap between germline ends came to 11 bases. The CDR3 sequence is 14 residues long. The germline gives CDR1 LNHDA, CDR2 SQIVND (reference sequence).

CDR3 residues: CASSFKDRSNYGYTF. DNA for the CDR3: TGTGCCAGCAGCTTTAAGGACAGGTCTAACTATGGCTACACCTTC. The chain combines TRBV5-4 with TRBJ1-2; 7 nucleotides align to TRBD1. CDR3 length: 15 amino acids. Trimming removed 2 bases from V and 0 bases from J; junction bases left unmatched: 4. Germline values: CDR1 SGHNT, CDR2 YYREEE (reference sequence).

V and J are TRBV29-1 and TRBJ1-1; D is unresolved. V was pared by 7 bases and J by 3 bases, with 6 bases between. The CDR3 is 10 residues long. Germline-derived CDR1 and CDR2 are SQVTM and ANQGSEA. CDR3 sequence: CSAGYTEAFF. CDR3 bases: TGCAGCGCGGGATACACTGAAGCTTTCTTT.

The rearrangement joins TRBV9 to TRBJ2-7; TRBD2 agrees at 10 bases. The CDR3 spans 16 residues. Unmatched junction bases numbered 9, after V lost 4 bases and J lost 2 bases. Germline CDR1 SGDLS, CDR2 YYNGEE. The CDR3 nucleotides read TGTGCCAGCAGCCCAGGAGGGGGGACTAGCGCCTACGAGCAGTACTTC. This sequence encodes CASSPGGGTSAYEQYF.

The rearrangement links TRBV5-4 to TRBJ2-7; tentative D call: TRBD2 (6 bases). Germline CDR1 SGHNT, CDR2 YYREEE (reference sequence). The V and J ends lost 3 bases and 3 bases respectively, with 10 bases between them. This CDR3 has 13 amino acids. CDR3: CASSSLSGYEQYF. In DNA form, the CDR3 reads TGTGCCAGCAGCTCCCTTAGCGGCTACGAGCAGTACTTC.

The CDR3 nucleotides read TGTGCCAGCAGTGAACAGGGAGGTTATGGCTACACCTTC. Protein sequence: CASSEQGGYGYTF. V gene TRBV2 combines with J gene TRBJ1-2; TRBD1 is a possible D gene (5 bases). Germline V gives CDR1 SNHLY, CDR2 FYNNEI. CDR3 length: 13 amino acids. V was cut by 2 bases and J by 5 bases, with 9 bases left in between.

The chain uses TRBV30 and TRBJ2-2; TRBD2 is a possible D gene (5 bases). Trimming left V 1 base short and J 7 bases short, with 7 bases between. Germline V gene data show CDR1 as GTSNPN and CDR2 as SVGIG (reference sequence). CDR3 size: 12 residues. The CDR3 DNA reads as TGTGCCTGGAGTGGGGGAGACGGGGAGCTGTTTTTT. As protein: CAWSGGDGELFF.

The chain combines TRBV19 with TRBJ2-7; 7 nucleotides align to TRBD2. The CDR3 contains 16 residues. Germline CDR1 and CDR2: LNHDA and SQIVND (reference sequence). The ends lost 0 bases at V and 1 base at J; junction bases unmatched: 6. CDR3 in DNA: TGTGCCAGTAGTATAGATCTGGGGGAGGGGTCCTACGAGCAGTACTTC. Protein sequence: CASSIDLGEGSYEQYF.

The chain employs TRBV7-8 and TRBJ2-7, with 7 bases fitting TRBD2. Looked up from germline, CDR1 is SGHVS and CDR2 is FQNEAQ. The CDR3 totals 14 residues. V gave up 1 base and J gave up 0 bases; unmatched junction bases: 0. CDR3 in amino acids: CASSLGGGSYEQYF. CDR3 DNA sequence: TGTGCCAGCAGCTTAGGGGGGGGCTCCTACGAGCAGTACTTC.

This chain connects TRBV28 to TRBJ2-7, with 7 bases aligning to TRBD1. After removal of 5 bases from V and 4 bases from J, the junction contained 5 bases not matched to a gene. Germline V gene sequence: CDR1 MDHEN, CDR2 SYDVKM. The length of the CDR3 is 13 residues. CDR3 DNA sequence: TGTGCCAGCAGTCCCATGACAGGGTACGAGCAGTACTTC. This codes for CASSPMTGYEQYF.

The chain recombines TRBV5-1 with TRBJ2-7; D not resolved. The CDR3 length is 15 residues. The germline V gene has CDR1 SGHRS and CDR2 YFSETQ. The V gene lost 4 bases and the J gene lost 4 bases, with 18 bases spanning the gap. This CDR3 is CASSADSNRKYEQYF. The CDR3 bases are TGCGCCAGCAGCGCCGACTCCAACCGAAAGTACGAGCAGTACTTC.

CDR3 nucleotide sequence: TGTGCCAGCAGTAGCTTTGGGGTAGGGGCGCTTGATCAGCCCCAGCATTTT. It codes for CASSSFGVGALDQPQHF. The chain uses TRBV27 and TRBJ1-5, with D possibly being TRBD1 (5 bases). V dropped 5 bases and J dropped 5 bases, with 22 bases sitting between them. In germline, CDR1 is MNHEY, CDR2 SMNVEV (reference sequence). The CDR3 runs to 17 residues.

The genes are TRBV11-1 and TRBJ2-1, with 10 positions matching TRBD2. Trimming took 2 bases from V and 15 from J; bases not matched to a gene: 7. Germline V gives CDR1 SGHAT, CDR2 FQDESV (reference sequence). The CDR3 is 13 residues long. The CDR3: CASSLTSGDSPFF. CDR3 bases: TGTGCCAGCAGCTTAACTAGCGGGGATTCACCGTTCTTC.

V is TRBV7-9 and J is TRBJ2-7; D remains unclear. The CDR3 loop spans 14 amino acids. CDR1 and CDR2 from the germline V gene are SEHNR and FQNEAQ (reference sequence). The V and J ends lost 5 bases and 2 bases respectively, with 13 bases between them. The CDR3 protein is CASSTPLDTYEQYF. For the CDR3, the DNA is TGTGCCAGCAGCACGCCGCTTGACACCTACGAGCAGTACTTC.

The gene calls are TRBV25-1 and TRBJ2-7; 12 nucleotides line up with TRBD1. CDR3 length: 16 residues. Germline V gene lookup returns CDR1 MGHDK and CDR2 SYGVNS. The V gene end was trimmed by 3 bases and the J gene end by 7 bases; junction bases not matched to a gene: 10. The CDR3 sequence is CASSEPPGTGGREQYF. CDR3 nucleotides: TGTGCCAGCAGTGAGCCACCCGGGACAGGGGGCCGAGAGCAGTACTTC.

This chain uses TRBV4-1 with TRBJ2-5; tentative D call: TRBD2 (5 bases). V shed 4 bases and J shed 2 bases, with 8 bases lying between them. CDR3 length: 13 amino acids. Per the germline V gene, CDR1 is MGHRA and CDR2 is YSYEKL. CDR3 residues: CASSRGPQETQYF. CDR3 bases: TGCGCCAGCAGCCGCGGGCCTCAAGAGACCCAGTACTTC.

The J gene is TRBJ1-5, the V gene TRBV6-1, with TRBD1 identical over 8 bases. J gave up 5 bases and V 6 bases, and 6 bases lay outside the gene matches. Per germline, CDR1 MNHNS and CDR2 SASEGT. There are 14 residues in the CDR3. The CDR3 loop reads CASSPGGRDQPQHF. The CDR3 nucleotides read TGTGCCAGCAGCCCAGGGGGCAGGGATCAGCCCCAGCATTTT.

V gene TRBV6-5 combines with J gene TRBJ1-2; D may be TRBD1 (6 bases). The CDR3 sequence is 14 residues long. Trimming took off 7 bases at V and 3 bases at J, with 15 bases between the two ends. CDR1 MNHEY and CDR2 SVGAGI come from the germline V gene. The chain's CDR3 is CASISTGGDYGYTF. The CDR3 bases are TGTGCCAGCATTAGTACTGGGGGCGACTATGGCTACACCTTC.

This clone was seen once. This chain links TRBV6-1 with TRBJ2-1, with TRBD2 identical over 14 bases. The germline gives CDR1 MNHNS, CDR2 SASEGT. Germline trimming cut 11 bases from V and 9 bases from J; bases unmatched to any gene: 9. This CDR3 has 14 amino acids. Written as DNA, the CDR3 is TGTGCCGTCCTGGGACTAGCGGGAGAGGGTGAGCAGTTCTTC. Amino acid sequence: CAVLGLAGEGEQFF.

V gene TRBV27 combines with J gene TRBJ2-3; tentatively, D is TRBD1 (5 bases). From germline, CDR1 is MNHEY and CDR2 SMNVEV (reference sequence). V was trimmed by 4 bases and J by 3 bases, leaving 8 bases between them. This CDR3 region has 13 residues. CDR3 DNA sequence: TGTGCCAGCAGTTATGGGGCGACAGATACGCAGTATTTT. The encoded protein is CASSYGATDTQYF.

The chain recombines TRBV28 with TRBJ1-4; no firm D call. Trimming shortened V by 4 bases and J by 7 bases, and 4 bases separated the two germline ends. The germline V gene encodes CDR1 MDHEN and CDR2 SYDVKM. The CDR3 spans 11 residues. Written as DNA, the CDR3 is TGTGCCAGCAGTTCAGGTGAAAAACTGTTTTTT. The encoded protein is CASSSGEKLFF.

The CDR3 nucleotides are TGTGCCAGTAGTCCTGGGACAGGAGCTTTCTTT. Translation gives CASSPGTGAFF. This sequence joins TRBV19 and TRBJ1-1; 8 nucleotides line up with TRBD1. CDR1 and CDR2 (germline): LNHDA, SQIVND (reference sequence). Trimming took 5 bases from V and 10 from J; bases not matched to a gene: 3. The CDR3 has 11 residues.

The chain combines TRBV4-3 with TRBJ1-4, with a possible D match to TRBD1 (6 bases). Trimming removed 2 bases from V and 2 bases from J, with 9 bases in between. The CDR3 is 15 amino acids. Per the germline V gene, CDR1 is LGHNA and CDR2 is YSLEER. CDR3 protein: CASSQRGYTNEKLFF. The CDR3 DNA is TGCGCCAGCAGCCAAAGGGGGTACACTAATGAAAAACTGTTTTTT.

The CDR3 reads CASRDYRLGEQYF. CDR3 DNA sequence: TGTGCCAGCAGAGACTACCGCCTCGGCGAGCAGTACTTC. The V and J genes are TRBV6-5 and TRBJ2-7; perhaps TRBD2 as D (5 bases). The CDR3 spans 13 residues. V was trimmed by 6 bases and J by 6 bases, leaving 15 bases between them. Germline V gives CDR1 MNHEY, CDR2 SVGAGI.

The rearrangement links TRBV11-3 to TRBJ2-1; TRBD2 matches at 12 bases. The CDR3 contains 15 residues. Germline CDR1 reads SGHNT; CDR2 reads YENEEA. The V segment lost 1 base and the J segment 9 bases; nucleotides outside the gene matches: 4. CDR3 nucleotide sequence: TGTGCCAGCAGCTTAGGACTAGCGGGAGTACCTGAGCAGTTCTTC. It translates to CASSLGLAGVPEQFF.

The V and J genes are TRBV7-2 and TRBJ2-1; D might be TRBD2 (6 bases). Per the germline V gene, CDR1 is SGHTA and CDR2 is FQGNSA. The germline V and J ends were trimmed by 2 bases and 8 bases, with 16 bases remaining between them. The CDR3 consists of 15 residues. DNA of the CDR3: TGTGCCAGCAGCTTAACCGGGACTCATCCCTATGAGCAGTTCTTC. As protein: CASSLTGTHPYEQFF.